These 30 T cell receptor beta chains came from one sample sequenced in a study of cytomegalovirus exposure and HLA in healthy donors. Primers included in the PCR were 60 Vbeta and 13 Jbeta primers. Sequenced by immunoSEQ multiplex PCR; TCRdb stores in-frame clones only, minus some. This table has under 200,000 clones, less than 80% appearing once. Sequences were obtained from PBMCs. These TCRs come from a man aged 40-50 years in good health and CMV-seronegative.

This clone was recorded a few times. The genes are TRBV11-3 and TRBJ2-2, with D unclear. Germline CDR1 SGHNT, CDR2 YENEEA. The CDR3 runs 12 residues. V lost 6 bases to trimming and J lost 4 bases, with 6 bases between them. Here the CDR3 reads CASSPFTGELFF. Here the CDR3 DNA reads TGTGCCAGCAGTCCCTTCACCGGGGAGCTGTTTTTT.

The V and J genes are TRBV5-1 and TRBJ2-7, with D possibly being TRBD1 (5 bases). CDR3 size: 14 residues. Deletions cut 1 base from V and 6 bases from J, with 14 bases between. Germline CDR1 is SGHRS and CDR2 is YFSETQ. CDR3 in amino acids: CASSLFQGASEQYF. In DNA, the CDR3 is TGCGCCAGCAGCTTGTTTCAGGGTGCGTCCGAGCAGTACTTC.

The chain joins TRBV2 to TRBJ2-7; 10 bases line up with TRBD1. Trimming cost V 8 bases and J 2 bases; bases outside gene matches: 9. Germline CDR1 and CDR2: SNHLY and FYNNEI. The CDR3 contains 15 residues. CDR3 nucleotides: TGTGCCAGCGACTCCCCGGGACAGGGGCCCTACGAGCAGTACTTC. It is translated as CASDSPGQGPYEQYF.

The chain links TRBV7-9 to TRBJ2-1; D may be TRBD2 (6 bases). The V gene lost 5 bases and the J gene lost 10 bases, with 24 bases spanning the gap. The germline gives CDR1 SEHNR, CDR2 FQNEAQ (reference sequence). The CDR3 length is 16 residues. CDR3 bases: TGTGCCAGCAGCCGTATGATTCGGGAGAAGGAAAAGGAGCAGTTCTTC. As protein: CASSRMIREKEKEQFF.

Here the CDR3 DNA reads TGTGCCAGCAGCCTCAACAGGGGCCACACCGGGGAGCTGTTTTTT. Translating gives CASSLNRGHTGELFF. The V and J genes are TRBV14 and TRBJ2-2; TRBD1 agrees at 7 bases. Germline V lookup: CDR1 SGHDN, CDR2 FVKESK. The CDR3 sequence is 15 residues long. V lost 4 bases and J lost 3; bases outside the gene matches: 5.

The chain couples TRBV2 to TRBJ2-6, with 8 bases aligning to TRBD1. J lost 1 base, V lost 5 bases, and 10 bases had no gene match. In germline, CDR1 is SNHLY, CDR2 FYNNEI. This CDR3 has 18 residues. In DNA, the CDR3 is TGTGCCAGCAGTCCTGGACAGGGTGTGACTTCTGGGGCCAACGTCCTGACTTTC. Protein product: CASSPGQGVTSGANVLTF.

This chain links TRBV19 with TRBJ2-7; D remains ambiguous. Between the trimmed V and J ends, which lost 5 bases and 7 bases, there was a span of 9 bases. Germline V gene data show CDR1 as LNHDA and CDR2 as SQIVND (reference sequence). The CDR3 runs 11 residues. The CDR3 region is CASSSRMEQYF. The CDR3 DNA sequence: TGTGCCAGTAGTTCCCGTATGGAGCAGTACTTC.

The gene calls are TRBV7-3 and TRBJ2-1; D is ambiguous. V was clipped by 4 bases and J by 6 bases, with 13 bases between them. The CDR3 contains 14 residues. Per germline, CDR1 SGHTA and CDR2 FQGTGA. CDR3 protein: CASSSSSIGNEQFF. DNA for the CDR3: TGTGCCAGCAGCTCCTCATCGATCGGCAATGAGCAGTTCTTC. The entire variable domain, with the rest obtained from reference TRBV7-3 and TRBJ2-1, is as follows: GAGVSQTPSNKVTEKGKYVELRCDPISGHTALYWYRQSLGQGPEFLIYFQGTGAADDSGLPNDRFFAVRPEGSVSTLKIQRTERGDSAVYLCASSSSSIGNEQFFGPGTRLTVL.

The chain is built from TRBV7-9 and TRBJ2-6, with 8 positions matching TRBD1. Losses at the gene ends were 5 bases for V and 1 base for J; bases not matched to a gene: 10. The V gene's germline CDR1 is SEHNR and CDR2 FQNEAQ (reference sequence). This CDR3 contains 18 residues. CDR3 coding DNA: TGTGCCAGCAGCGAAAGACAGGGGACTTTATCTGGGGCCAACGTCCTGACTTTC. It codes for CASSERQGTLSGANVLTF.

The chain recombines TRBV30 with TRBJ1-2; D not certain. V lost 3 bases to trimming and J lost 8 bases, with 13 bases between them. Germline values: CDR1 GTSNPN, CDR2 SVGIG (reference sequence). CDR3 length: 12 residues. In DNA form, the CDR3 reads TGTGCCTGGAGCACCCTTAGCCTAGGCTACACCTTC. Amino acid sequence: CAWSTLSLGYTF.

The chain joins TRBV28 to TRBJ2-3, with 7 positions matching TRBD2. The V and J ends lost 6 bases and 1 base, in that order; junction bases with no gene match: 10. Germline V gene sequence: CDR1 MDHEN, CDR2 SYDVKM. The CDR3 has 16 residues. CDR3 nucleotides: TGTGCCAGCAGACTTGCTCAACGGGGGGGCACAGATACGCAGTATTTT. It encodes CASRLAQRGGTDTQYF. Complete variable domain (other parts from reference TRBV28 and TRBJ2-3): DVKVTQSSRYLVKRTGEKVFLECVQDMDHENMFWYRQDPGLGLRLIYFSYDVKMKEKGDIPEGYSVSREKKERFSLILESASTNQTSMYLCASRLAQRGGTDTQYFGPGTRLTVL.

The chain recombines TRBV28 with TRBJ1-6; 7 nucleotides align to TRBD1. The CDR3 has 15 residues. After removal of 3 bases from V and 9 bases from J, the junction contained 8 bases not matched to a gene. CDR1 and CDR2 from the germline V gene are MDHEN and SYDVKM. The CDR3 bases are TGTGCCAGCAGTTTCGACAGGGTTGACCTTTCACCCCTCCACTTT. This gives the protein CASSFDRVDLSPLHF.

The chain recombines TRBV7-9 with TRBJ1-5; 8 nucleotides match TRBD1. Germline CDR1 SEHNR, CDR2 FQNEAQ (reference sequence). After removal of 1 base from V and 2 bases from J, the junction contained 4 bases not matched to a gene. CDR3 length equals 16 residues. CDR3 amino acids: CASSLGQGAGNQPQHF. CDR3 sequence (DNA): TGTGCCAGCAGCTTAGGTCAGGGGGCTGGCAATCAGCCCCAGCATTTT.

The chain is built from TRBV2 and TRBJ1-1; a weak D match, TRBD1 (6 bases). CDR3 size: 13 residues. CDR1 and CDR2 (germline): SNHLY, FYNNEI. Trimming removed 10 bases from V and 4 bases from J, with 16 bases in between. The DNA for the CDR3 is TGTGCCACCCGCAGGGGCGGGGGCACTGAAGCTTTCTTT. Translated, it gives CATRRGGGTEAFF.

This rearrangement joins TRBV5-1 to TRBJ1-3, with no clear D. This CDR3 has 13 residues. From germline, CDR1 is SGHRS and CDR2 YFSETQ. V was cut by 5 bases and J by 0 bases, with 6 bases left in between. CDR3 DNA sequence: TGCGCCAGCAGTTCGGGCTCTGGAAACACCATATATTTT. Its protein product is CASSSGSGNTIYF.

This clone was counted only a few times. The junction departs from germline at one end; a sequencing error may be responsible. This chain joins TRBV6-4 and TRBJ2-5, with D hard to call. The CDR3 is 16 amino acids. The germline CDR1 and CDR2 sequences are MRHNA and SNTAGT. CDR3 sequence: CASSDRAAQNQETQYF. The DNA of the CDR3 is TGTGCCAGCAGTGACCGTGCGGCCCAGAACCAGGAGACCCAGTACTTC.

The chain recombines TRBV30 with TRBJ1-1; 8 bases fit TRBD1. The germline V gene encodes CDR1 GTSNPN and CDR2 SVGIG (reference sequence). The CDR3 is 14 residues long. The V segment lost 5 bases and the J segment 4 bases; nucleotides outside the gene matches: 9. DNA of the CDR3: TGTGCCTGGCTACACGGACAGGGCACCACTGAAGCTTTCTTT. Encoded protein: CAWLHGQGTTEAFF.

The V gene is TRBV29-1, the J gene TRBJ2-1; D is unclear. Germline assignment: CDR1 SQVTM and CDR2 ANQGSEA. The CDR3 runs 11 residues. With 3 bases removed from V and 7 bases from J, the gap between germline ends came to 7 bases. CDR3: CSVESGNEQFF. The CDR3 DNA reads TGCAGCGTTGAGTCCGGGAATGAGCAGTTCTTC.

This chain connects TRBV6-5 to TRBJ2-7; 7 nucleotides align to TRBD1. The germline CDR1 and CDR2 sequences are MNHEY and SVGAGI. J gave up 4 bases and V 2 bases, and 5 bases lay outside the gene matches. The CDR3 length is 14 residues. CDR3 loop: CASSYRGQIYEQYF. The CDR3 coding sequence is TGTGCCAGCAGTTACAGGGGACAGATATACGAGCAGTACTTC.

The chain joins TRBV19 to TRBJ2-1; 9 positions match TRBD1. The CDR3 is 14 residues long. Germline CDR1 reads LNHDA; CDR2 reads SQIVND (reference sequence). V lost 4 bases, J lost 6 bases, and 4 bases stayed unmatched. The CDR3 DNA reads as TGTGCCAGTAGTAGGGGACAGGGTGTCAATGAGCAGTTCTTC. Translating it yields CASSRGQGVNEQFF.

The table lists this clone with a count of one. The CDR3 bases are TGTGCCAGCAGCTATGGACAGGGGAGGAGTGAGACCCAGTACTTC. It encodes CASSYGQGRSETQYF. This chain joins TRBV9 and TRBJ2-5, with 9 bases identical to TRBD1. Germline V gene data show CDR1 as SGDLS and CDR2 as YYNGEE. The CDR3 spans 15 residues. V lost 4 bases and J lost 5; bases outside the gene matches: 9.

To note about this clone: Other DNA variants within this sample encode the same CDR3. The chain has TRBV19 and TRBJ2-2; maybe TRBD2 (6 bases). This CDR3 is built from 14 residues. From germline, CDR1 is LNHDA and CDR2 SQIVND (reference sequence). V was clipped by 2 bases and J by 3 bases, with 7 bases between them. CDR3 amino acids: CASSITGDTGELFF. The CDR3 coding sequence is TGTGCCAGTAGTATAACGGGGGACACCGGGGAGCTGTTTTTT. Variable domain in full (rest from reference TRBV19 and TRBJ2-2): DGGITQSPKYLFRKEGQNVTLSCEQNLNHDAMYWYRQDPGQGLRLIYYSQIVNDFQKGDIAEGYSVSREKKESFPLTVTSAQKNPTAFYLCASSITGDTGELFFGEGSRLTVL.

The gene calls are TRBV7-8 and TRBJ2-1; 10 nucleotides agree with TRBD1. The V and J ends lost 5 bases and 7 bases, in that order; junction bases with no gene match: 5. Germline CDR1 and CDR2: SGHVS and FQNEAQ. This CDR3 region has 14 residues. The chain's CDR3 is CASSHRDRGNEQFF. CDR3 in DNA: TGTGCCAGCAGCCACCGGGACAGGGGAAATGAGCAGTTCTTC.

The chain links TRBV6-1 to TRBJ1-2, with TRBD1 as a possible D gene (5 bases). Germline values: CDR1 MNHNS, CDR2 SASEGT. With 6 bases removed from V and 1 base from J, the gap between germline ends came to 9 bases. This CDR3 contains 13 residues. In DNA, the CDR3 is TGTGCCAGCAGGGAGACAGATAACTATGGCTACACCTTC. Protein sequence: CASRETDNYGYTF.

V and J are TRBV6-1 and TRBJ2-7; no reliable D call. In germline, CDR1 is MNHNS, CDR2 SASEGT. The CDR3 contains 12 residues. V lost 8 bases and J 6 bases, leaving 14 bases between the germline ends. The chain's CDR3 is CASENPISEQYF. For the CDR3, the DNA is TGTGCCAGCGAGAACCCGATAAGCGAGCAGTACTTC.

The rearrangement links TRBV5-4 to TRBJ2-5; a weak D match, TRBD1 (6 bases). The DNA end is more similar to TRBJ2-7, so the J call may be wrong. CDR1 and CDR2 from the germline V gene are SGHNT and YYREEE (reference sequence). The CDR3 consists of 16 residues. CDR3 bases: TGTGCCAGCAGCTCAATGGCTTGGAACAGGGAGACCGAGCAGTACTTC. Translated: CASSSMAWNRETEQYF.

This chain joins TRBV30 and TRBJ1-1; D is perhaps TRBD1 (5 bases). CDR1 and CDR2 (germline): GTSNPN, SVGIG (reference sequence). The V end was cut by 3 bases, the J end by 4 bases, with 18 bases between. This CDR3 comprises 15 residues. DNA for the CDR3: TGTGCCTGGAGCAATGGGATAGCCGGGGGCACTGAAGCTTTCTTT. It yields the protein CAWSNGIAGGTEAFF. Complete variable domain (other parts from reference TRBV30 and TRBJ1-1): SQTIHQWPATLVQPVGSPLSLECTVEGTSNPNLYWYRQAAGRGLQLLFYSVGIGQISSEVPQNLSASRPQDRQFILSSKKLLLSDSGFYLCAWSNGIAGGTEAFFGQGTRLTVV.

The chain carries TRBV18 and TRBJ2-5; D might be TRBD1 (6 bases). The J call may be incorrect, as the DNA end agrees better with TRBJ2-7. The germline V gene encodes CDR1 KGHSH and CDR2 LQKENI. CDR3 length: 14 residues. The CDR3 sequence: CASSLQDSSYEQYF. The DNA for the CDR3 is TGTGCCAGCTCACTACAGGACAGCTCCTACGAGCAGTACTTC.

The chain has TRBV15 and TRBJ2-7, with D tentatively TRBD1 (6 bases). This CDR3 is built from 15 residues. Germline V lookup: CDR1 LNHNV, CDR2 YYDKDF (reference sequence). V lost 0 bases, J lost 5 bases, and 14 bases lay in between. CDR3 coding DNA: TGTGCCACCAGCAGAGATCGGCAGGGGAGCAACGAGCAGTACTTC. Translated, it gives CATSRDRQGSNEQYF.

The chain is built from TRBV11-2 and TRBJ1-2, with TRBD1 identical over 8 bases. The CDR3 loop spans 15 amino acids. V dropped 6 bases and J dropped 7; count of bases not matched to a gene: 13. Per the germline V gene, CDR1 is SGHAT and CDR2 is FQNNGV. The CDR3 is CASRPSGQGSRGYTF. The CDR3 DNA follows: TGTGCCAGCAGGCCCTCCGGACAGGGTTCGCGTGGCTACACCTTC.